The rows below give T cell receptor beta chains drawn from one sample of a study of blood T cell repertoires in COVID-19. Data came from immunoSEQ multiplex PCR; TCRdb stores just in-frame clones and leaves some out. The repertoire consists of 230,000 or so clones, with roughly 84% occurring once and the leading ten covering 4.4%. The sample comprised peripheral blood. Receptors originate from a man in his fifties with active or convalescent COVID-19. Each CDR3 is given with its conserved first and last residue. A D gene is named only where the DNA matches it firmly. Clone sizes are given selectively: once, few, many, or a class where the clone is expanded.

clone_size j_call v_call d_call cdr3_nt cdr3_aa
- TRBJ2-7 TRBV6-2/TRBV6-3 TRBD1 TGTGCCAGCAGTCCCACGCTTCATACGCCGACAGGGATTCTTGCCTACGAGCAGTACTTC CASSPTLHTPTGILAYEQYF
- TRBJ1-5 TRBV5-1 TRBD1 TGCGCCAGCAGCTTGGGTGGACAGGGGGCTCAGCCCCAGCATTTT CASSLGGQGAQPQHF
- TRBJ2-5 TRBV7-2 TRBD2 TGTGCCAGCAGCTTAGAACTAGCGGGGGGCTCCCCTAGAACCCAGTACTTC CASSLELAGGSPRTQYF
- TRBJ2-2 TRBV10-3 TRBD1 TGTGCCATCAGTCCTACAGGGGGCGGGACCGGGGAGCTGTTTTTT CAISPTGGGTGELFF
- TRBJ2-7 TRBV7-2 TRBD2 TGTGCCAGCAGCTTAGTGGGGGGGTCCCTGAGCACCTACGAGCAGTACTTC CASSLVGGSLSTYEQYF
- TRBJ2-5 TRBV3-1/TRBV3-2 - TGTGCCAGCAGCCCTTTTCTGGAGGGAGAGACCCAGTACTTC CASSPFLEGETQYF
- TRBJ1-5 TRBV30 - TGTGCCTGGAGTGATGGAGTCACTCAGCCCCAGCATTTT CAWSDGVTQPQHF
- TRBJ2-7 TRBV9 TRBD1 TGTGCCAGCAGCCCTCTAAGGGACAGGGGGGGCGAGCAGTACTTC CASSPLRDRGGEQYF
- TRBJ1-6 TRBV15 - TGTGCCACCAGCAGGGATATCCCCCGAGGCCCTTTAAGCTCACCCCTCCACTTT CATSRDIPRGPLSSPLHF
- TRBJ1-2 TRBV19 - TGTGCCAGTAGGACAGACAGGAACTATGGCTACACCTTC CASRTDRNYGYTF
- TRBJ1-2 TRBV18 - TGTGCCAGCTCACCACCAGCAGGAAACTATGGCTACACCTTC CASSPPAGNYGYTF
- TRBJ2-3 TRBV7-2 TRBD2 TGTGCCAGCAGCTTACCCCGCGGGGGGGCCATAAGCACAGATACGCAGTATTTT CASSLPRGGAISTDTQYF
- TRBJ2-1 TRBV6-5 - TGTGCCAGCAGCCTACAGGGAGCTTACAATGAGCAGTTCTTC CASSLQGAYNEQFF
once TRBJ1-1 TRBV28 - TGTGCCAGCAGTTTATTAGCAGTGAACACTGAAGCTTTCTTT CASSLLAVNTEAFF
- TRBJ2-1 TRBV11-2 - TGTGCCAGCAGCTTATTGACTAGGTCCTACAATGAGCAGTTCTTC CASSLLTRSYNEQFF
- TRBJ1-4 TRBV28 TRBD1 TGTGCCAGCAGTTTTGGTGCCACAGGGGCAGCTAATGAAAAACTGTTTTTT CASSFGATGAANEKLFF
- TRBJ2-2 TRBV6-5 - TGTGCCAGCAGTTACTCCACAGGGGACTCCACCGGGGAGCTGTTTTTT CASSYSTGDSTGELFF
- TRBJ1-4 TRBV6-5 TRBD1 TGTGCCAGCCGAGGGGGCGTAGGGGAAAAACTGTTTTTT CASRGGVGEKLFF
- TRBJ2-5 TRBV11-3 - TGTGCCAGCAGCCTTTCCGGGCAAGAGACCCAGTACTTC CASSLSGQETQYF
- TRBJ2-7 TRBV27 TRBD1 TGTGCCAGCAGGCGACCGGGACAGGGGGCGGGGGAGCAGTACTTC CASRRPGQGAGEQYF
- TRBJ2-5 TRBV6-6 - TGTGCCAGCAGTTATACTGGAGAGACCCAGTACTTC CASSYTGETQYF
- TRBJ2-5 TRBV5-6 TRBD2 TGTGCCAGCAGCCGGACTAGCGGGGGCCTGTACCAAGAGACCCAGTACTTC CASSRTSGGLYQETQYF
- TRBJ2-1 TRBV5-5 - TGTGCCAGCAGCTTCGGAGGGGCCAATGAGCAGTTCTTC CASSFGGANEQFF